A selection of T cell receptor beta chains follows, all from one sample in a study of OX40 agonist ivuxolimab in advanced cancers. Assay: immunoSEQ multiplex PCR; the TCRdb copy retains only in-frame clones and omits some. The data hold more than 40,000 clones, with almost 90% observed a single time. Sequences were derived from CD4+ or CD8+ T cells sorted from blood, sampled in a trial of the OX40 agonist ivuxolimab. The source of these receptors is an adult with an advanced solid tumor such as melanoma, head and neck, liver or kidney cancer. CDR3s leave out the opening cysteine and the closing phenylalanine or tryptophan.

12 | TRBV7-2 | ASSLGRGPNEQF
13 | TRBV14 | ASSQPDGGWNEQF
10 | TRBV28 | ASSLWQGEAF
12 | TRBV28 | ASSLTGPNYEQY
13 | TRBV28 | ASSPTSDNTGELF
12 | TRBV7-2 | ASSLNSVFDEQF
14 | TRBV9 | ASSPRWGTSTDTQY
12 | TRBV7-2 | ASSLELRDRGLF
11 | TRBV30 | AWSTERVYEQY
13 | TRBV28 | ASSLWLAGGYEQY
14 | TRBV14 | ASSLIPGRTTDTQY
11 | TRBV12-5 | ASGLHGTGELF
13 | TRBV27 | ASSRTPRGNYGYT
12 | TRBV5-6 | ASSKDPGGNEQF
10 | TRBV7-9 | ASRLRGREQF
12 | TRBV2 | ASNRQGHADTQY
11 | TRBV7-9 | ASTLGGANVLT
15 | TRBV5-1 | ASSRGDPPTTNEKLF
11 | TRBV28 | ASSPPSTDTQY
10 | TRBV29-1 | SVQKTGYEQY
10 | TRBV19 | ASSIGPTEAF
13 | TRBV7-9 | ASSALAGGIDTQY
12 | TRBV4-3 | ASSSTGVGGGYT
11 | TRBV7-9 | ASSPSRSTEAF
11 | TRBV19 | ASRQGVAGELF
11 | TRBV6-5 | ASRVSVVGEQF
13 | TRBV19 | ASSIGAGGPDTQY
11 | TRBV19 | AVQESSYNEQF
11 | TRBV28 | ASRSSGANVLT
12 | TRBV19 | ASSIGGGSETQY
12 | TRBV5-1 | ASSSQGANYGYT
13 | TRBV5-4 | ASSLAVASTGELF
11 | TRBV5-1 | ASKGTGDSPLH
12 | TRBV7-2 | ASSLAYAGAPLH
13 | TRBV2 | ASSEGKTPSYEQY
10 | TRBV28 | ASRTGSDTQY
14 | TRBV11-2 | ASSPRGAWGTDTQY
11 | TRBV5-4 | ASSLYRVEKLF
11 | TRBV5-4 | ASSSQGIYGYT
11 | TRBV28 | ASSSLTPYEQY
12 | TRBV5-1 | ASSWGTSQETQY
9 | TRBV5-5 | ASSLEEIQF
11 | TRBV5-6 | ASSLVGSYEQY
14 | TRBV19 | ASRETSGGIYNEQF
13 | TRBV4-3 | ASSQEDRGYNEQF
14 | TRBV30 | AWSLKGVSGANVLT
13 | TRBV4-3 | ASSQTALGRQPQH
14 | TRBV7-6 | ASSLGGGATGNTIY
13 | TRBV5-1 | ASSQIGAELGEQY
10 | TRBV6-5 | ASNRDQGGYT
14 | TRBV5-1 | ASISRPGQLQETQY
13 | TRBV9 | ASTASSGHTDTQY
11 | TRBV30 | AWSDRGWTEAF